Listed below are T cell receptor beta chains from one sample, sequenced in a study of identical twins. One entry per CDR3 protein results from TCRdb running MiXCR on the 5' RACE reads. Counted here are about 890,000 distinct CDR3 sequences, around 12% occurring once; the ten biggest clones make up around 1.6%. These records were also assigned to another study, of yellow fever vaccine responses in identical twins.

The specimen was PBMCs. Receptors were obtained from a woman between 18 and 29 years old in good health. Both conserved end residues are part of each CDR3. The D gene is left open where the match is weak. Some rows have no size entry. The others give once, few or many, or a class for an expanded clone.

d_gene	j_gene	abundance	v_gene	CDR3nt	CDR3aa
TRBD1	TRBJ1-5	few	TRBV9	TGTGCCAGCAGCCCAAGGACAGGGGGCACGGAGCCCCAGCATTTT	CASSPRTGGTEPQHF
-	TRBJ1-1	few	TRBV15	TGTGCCACCAGCAGAGACAGTGGGGATACTGAAGCTTTCTTT	CATSRDSGDTEAFF
-	TRBJ1-2	many	TRBV12-3/TRBV12-4	TGTGCCAGCAGCTTATCCGGGGACTATGGCTACACCTTC	CASSLSGDYGYTF
-	TRBJ1-1	many	TRBV20-1	TGCAGTGCTAGTAGGGGGGCCCCAAACACTGAAGCTTTCTTT	CSASRGAPNTEAFF
TRBD1	TRBJ2-2	-	TRBV6-5	TGTGCCAGCAGTTACGCCCAACCACAGGGGGGAAGCACCGGGGAGCTGTTTTTT	CASSYAQPQGGSTGELFF
-	TRBJ2-1	few	TRBV12-3/TRBV12-4	TGTGCCAGCAGTTCCACAAGGGCCCCTCAGGTCCCAGTTAATGAGCAGTTCTTC	CASSSTRAPQVPVNEQFF
TRBD2	TRBJ2-7	once	TRBV5-5	TGTGCCAGCAGCCCTGGACTAGTGGGGTACGAGCAGTACTTC	CASSPGLVGYEQYF
-	TRBJ2-3	few	TRBV29-1	TGCAGCGTTGAAGCTCCCGCGGGATGGGTATTC	CSVEAPAGWVF
-	TRBJ1-2	many	TRBV4-1	TGCGCCAGCAGTCCTGGGGAGCTCTATGGCTACACCTTC	CASSPGELYGYTF
TRBD1	TRBJ1-2	-	TRBV10-3	TGTGCCTCTCGCCCCGGACAGGGGAGGAACTATGGCTACACCTTC	CASRPGQGRNYGYTF
-	TRBJ1-4	-	TRBV5-1	TGCGCCAGCAGCGATGGTGGCTCCAGGGGTACAAGCGGACTGTTTTTT	CASSDGGSRGTSGLFF
-	TRBJ1-5	many	TRBV7-8	TGTGCCAGCAGCTTAGAAGACAGCTCGAATAGCAATCAGCCCCAGCATTTT	CASSLEDSSNSNQPQHF
TRBD2	TRBJ2-7	-	TRBV2	TGTGCCAGCAACCTAGCGGGAAGGGGGAACGAGCAGTACTTC	CASNLAGRGNEQYF
-	TRBJ2-1	-	TRBV7-9	TGTGCCAGCAGCTTAGAGGTGACTATTACCAATGAGCAGTTCTTC	CASSLEVTITNEQFF
TRBD2	TRBJ2-5	few	TRBV2	TGTGCCAGCAGTGAAGCGGGGACTAGCGGGAGAGTATTAGAGACCCAGTACTTC	CASSEAGTSGRVLETQYF
-	TRBJ2-7	-	TRBV3-1	TGTGCCAGCAGCCAAGCACTTGCGGGCATCAGCTCCTACGAGCAGTACTTC	CASSQALAGISSYEQYF
-	TRBJ2-5	-	TRBV7-9	TGTGCCAGCAGCTCCAATACCCTTCGTGGGGGCCAAGAGACCCAGTACTTC	CASSSNTLRGGQETQYF
TRBD2	TRBJ2-1	few	TRBV5-1	TGCGCCAGCAGCTTGGGGCCTAGCGGGAGGGGGTCTGAGCAGTTCTTC	CASSLGPSGRGSEQFF
-	TRBJ2-2	-	TRBV4-1	TGCGCCAGCAGCCAAGTCCCCTCTATGGCGAACACCGGGGAGCTGTTTTTT	CASSQVPSMANTGELFF
-	TRBJ2-7	few	TRBV5-1	TGCGCCAGCAGCTCCCCCCCAGCGGTTTACGAGCAGTACTTC	CASSSPPAVYEQYF
-	TRBJ2-3	many	TRBV5-1	TGCGCCAGCAGCTTCCCTCACAAACCCGCAGATACGCAGTATTTT	CASSFPHKPADTQYF
-	TRBJ2-3	-	TRBV7-2	TGTGCCAGCAGCGTCACGGCGGGCACAGATACGCAGTATTTT	CASSVTAGTDTQYF
-	TRBJ2-7	few	TRBV12-3/TRBV12-4	TGTGCCAGCAGTTTACAAAGAGAGCAGTACTTC	CASSLQREQYF
-	TRBJ2-3	-	TRBV7-3	TGTGCCAGCAGCTTAACGTCACTAGTTTCTGATACGCAGTATTTT	CASSLTSLVSDTQYF
-	TRBJ1-5	-	TRBV20-1	TGCAGTGCTAGAGCGGGAGTGGGCAATCAGCCCCAGCATTTT	CSARAGVGNQPQHF
TRBD2	TRBJ2-5	few	TRBV5-6	TGTGCCAGCAGCAAACTAGCGGGGGGGCCCCAGGTAGAGACCCAGTACTTC	CASSKLAGGPQVETQYF
-	TRBJ2-7	few	TRBV12-3/TRBV12-4	TGTGCCAGCAGTCAACAGGGATTCGAGGGTAAGCAGTACTTC	CASSQQGFEGKQYF
-	TRBJ2-6	few	TRBV20-1	TGCAGTGCTATACCTCCCGGGGCCAACGTCCTGACTTTC	CSAIPPGANVLTF
-	TRBJ2-2	-	TRBV27	TGTGCCAGCGGGAGAGGGAAGGACACCGGGGAGCTGTTTTTT	CASGRGKDTGELFF
-	TRBJ2-1	many	TRBV24-1	TGTGCCACAGAAGGACAGGGAGGGGTTAATGAGCAGTTCTTC	CATEGQGGVNEQFF
-	TRBJ2-1	few	TRBV3-1	TGTGCCAGCAGCCAAGACTACAGGGCCCCCTACAATGAGCAGTTCTTC	CASSQDYRAPYNEQFF
-	TRBJ1-5	few	TRBV6-6	TGTGCCAGCAGTTACTCGACAGGTCAGCCCCAGCATTTT	CASSYSTGQPQHF
-	TRBJ1-4	few	TRBV7-9	TGTGCCAGCAGCATCGGGACTGTTTATGAAAAACTGTTTTTT	CASSIGTVYEKLFF
-	TRBJ2-1	few	TRBV11-2	TGTGCCAGCAGCTTAACGCCTGGGCCCTACAATGAGCAGTTCTTC	CASSLTPGPYNEQFF
-	TRBJ2-5	-	TRBV5-1	TGCGCCAGCAGCTTGGCGACAGGTTTTGAGACCCAGTACTTC	CASSLATGFETQYF
TRBD2	TRBJ2-7	few	TRBV6-5	TGTGCCAGCAGTTACGGGACTAGCGGGAGAGGGAGCTCCTACGAGCAGTACTTC	CASSYGTSGRGSSYEQYF
TRBD2	TRBJ2-7	few	TRBV27	TGTGCCAGCAGTTTCCCCGGGGTAGCGGGAAGGGACGAGCAGTACTTC	CASSFPGVAGRDEQYF
-	TRBJ2-7	-	TRBV2	TGTGCCAGCAGTGATGTGCGGAAGAGGGACGAGCAGTACTTC	CASSDVRKRDEQYF
-	TRBJ2-1	-	TRBV12-3/TRBV12-4	TGTGCCAGCACCTCGTCACGGCGGAGGGGCGATGAGCAGTTCTTC	CASTSSRRRGDEQFF
TRBD1	TRBJ1-1	-	TRBV5-1	TGCGCCAGCAGCTTGGAACTCGGACAGGGGAACACTGAAGCTTTCTTT	CASSLELGQGNTEAFF
-	TRBJ2-7	few	TRBV7-9	TGTGCCAGCAGCAAAACAATGGGGGCCTCCTACGAGCAGTACTTC	CASSKTMGASYEQYF
-	TRBJ1-5	-	TRBV25-1	TGTGCCAGCAGTGAGAAGTCAACCAATCAGCCCCAGCATTTT	CASSEKSTNQPQHF
-	TRBJ1-2	-	TRBV10-3	TGTGCCATCAGTGGAGATACTCCAGGGACAGGCTACACCTTC	CAISGDTPGTGYTF
TRBD2	TRBJ2-2	few	TRBV11-2	TGTGCCAGCAGCTCTTCTAGCGGGAGCGCCGGGGAGCTGTTTTTT	CASSSSSGSAGELFF